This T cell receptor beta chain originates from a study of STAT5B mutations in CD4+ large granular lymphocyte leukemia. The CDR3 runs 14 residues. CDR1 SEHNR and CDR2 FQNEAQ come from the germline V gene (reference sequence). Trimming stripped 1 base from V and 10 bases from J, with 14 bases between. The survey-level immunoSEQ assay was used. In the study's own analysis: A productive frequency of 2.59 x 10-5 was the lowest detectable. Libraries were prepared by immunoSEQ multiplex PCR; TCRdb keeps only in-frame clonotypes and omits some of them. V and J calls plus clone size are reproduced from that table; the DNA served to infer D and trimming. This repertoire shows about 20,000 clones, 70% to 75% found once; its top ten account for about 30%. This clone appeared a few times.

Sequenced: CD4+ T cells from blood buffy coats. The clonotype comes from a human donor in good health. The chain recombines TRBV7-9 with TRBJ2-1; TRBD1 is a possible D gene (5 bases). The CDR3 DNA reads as TGTGCCAGCAGCTTAGTTTCAGGGAACCACGAGCAGTTCTTC. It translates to CASSLVSGNHEQFF. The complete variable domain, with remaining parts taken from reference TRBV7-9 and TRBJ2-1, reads DTGVSQNPRHKITKRGQNVTFRCDPISEHNRLYWYRQTLGQGPEFLTYFQNEAQLEKSRLLSDRFSAERPKGSFSTLEIQRTEQGDSAMYLCASSLVSGNHEQFFGPGTRLTVL.